One and the same sample provided the 27 T cell receptor beta chains below, sequenced in a study of blood T cell repertoires in COVID-19 (TCRdb year 2020). Library preparation employed the immunoSEQ multiplex PCR assay. Sourced from immuneACCESS, this table was stored by TCRdb with only in-frame sequences that have V and J called. A share of the clones is absent; for the studies checked, an unresolved V gene accounts for under half, and the remainder has no known explanation. This sample comprises 82,000 or so clones, 85% to 90% of them detected only once. The ten largest make up approximately 1% of the sample. Sequenced material: PBMCs or T cells enriched from blood (not recorded which). The receptors were sampled from a woman in her forties or fifties with acute COVID-19.

J is TRBJ2-2 and V is TRBV4-1, with 8 positions matching TRBD1. V was pared by 0 bases and J by 0 bases, with 6 bases of the junction left unmatched. CDR1 is MGHRA and CDR2 is YSYEKL in the germline V gene. This CDR3 region has 18 residues. CDR3 residues: CASSQEVPQGANTGELFF. The CDR3 DNA sequence: TGCGCCAGCAGCCAAGAAGTCCCACAGGGGGCGAACACCGGGGAGCTGTTTTTT.

The chain carries TRBV4-2 and TRBJ1-5, with D tentatively TRBD1 (6 bases). The CDR3 runs 15 residues. Germline V gene lookup returns CDR1 LGHNA and CDR2 YNFKEQ. Trimming pared 0 bases from V and 7 bases from J, leaving 13 bases between. This CDR3 reads CASSQDGGAGQPQHF. The CDR3 region has the DNA TGTGCCAGCAGCCAAGATGGGGGGGCAGGACAGCCCCAGCATTTT.

J is TRBJ1-3 and V is TRBV2, with 8 bases matching TRBD1. J lost 0 bases, V lost 6 bases, and 4 bases had no gene match. The CDR3 has 15 residues. Germline CDR1 and CDR2: SNHLY and FYNNEI. CDR3 coding DNA: TGTGCCAGCAGCAGACAGGGGAACTCTGGAAACACCATATATTTT. Its translation: CASSRQGNSGNTIYF.

CDR3 amino acids: CASSFHTDTQYF. The DNA for the CDR3 is TGTGCCAGCAGCTTTCATACAGATACGCAGTATTTT. The chain couples TRBV11-3 to TRBJ2-3, with D hard to call. V was pared by 3 bases and J by 3 bases, with 4 bases between. The germline V gene has CDR1 SGHNT and CDR2 YENEEA. CDR3 length: 12 amino acids. Drawing the rest from reference TRBV11-3 and TRBJ2-3, the complete variable domain is EAGVVQSPRYKIIEKKQPVAFWCNPISGHNTLYWYLQNLGQGPELLIRYENEEAVDDSQLPKDRFSAERLKGVDSTLKIQPAELGDSAVYLCASSFHTDTQYFGPGTRLTVL.

This chain joins TRBV19 and TRBJ1-5; possible D gene TRBD1, 5 bases. Germline CDR1 reads LNHDA; CDR2 reads SQIVND (reference sequence). V was pared by 3 bases and J by 5 bases, with 14 bases between. The CDR3 totals 15 residues. This CDR3 reads CASSMDNGKHQPQHF. CDR3 coding DNA: TGTGCCAGTAGTATGGACAATGGGAAGCATCAGCCCCAGCATTTT.

The chain is built from TRBV5-1 and TRBJ2-5; 14 bases match TRBD2. V gave up 4 bases and J gave up 0 bases; unmatched junction bases: 5. The germline gives CDR1 SGHRS, CDR2 YFSETQ. This CDR3 is 17 amino acids long. The CDR3 loop reads CASSTGTSGSHQETQYF. Written as DNA, the CDR3 is TGCGCCAGCAGCACCGGGACTAGCGGGAGCCACCAAGAGACCCAGTACTTC.

V usage is TRBV10-3 and J usage is TRBJ1-2; D unclear. Between the trimmed V and J ends, which lost 4 bases and 8 bases, there was a span of 14 bases. The CDR3 has 13 residues. The germline CDR1 and CDR2 sequences are ENHRY and SYGVKD. The CDR3 bases are TGTGCCATCAGTGTAGGCGTCGGAGGGGGCTACACCTTC. Its translation: CAISVGVGGGYTF.

This CDR3 is CASSLQGAATNEKLFF. In DNA form, the CDR3 reads TGTGCCAGTAGTCTTCAGGGGGCGGCGACTAATGAAAAACTGTTTTTT. The chain combines TRBV19 with TRBJ1-4; 8 nucleotides line up with TRBD1. V lost 5 bases and J lost 2; bases outside the gene matches: 7. CDR3 size: 16 residues. Germline lookup yields CDR1 LNHDA and CDR2 SQIVND (reference sequence).

V and J are TRBV27 and TRBJ2-1, with TRBD2 identical over 8 bases. The germline CDR1 and CDR2 sequences are MNHEY and SMNVEV (reference sequence). The ends lost 3 bases at V and 6 bases at J; junction bases unmatched: 10. The CDR3 is 16 amino acids. The CDR3 DNA reads TGTGCCAGCAGTTTTGGAGCGGGAGTTGGGGTCAATGAGCAGTTCTTC. This codes for CASSFGAGVGVNEQFF.

The gene calls are TRBV20-1 and TRBJ2-5; TRBD2 aligns across 7 bases. Germline trimming cut 3 bases from V and 2 bases from J; bases unmatched to any gene: 6. The CDR3 is made up of 14 amino acids. Per the germline V gene, CDR1 is DFQATT and CDR2 is SNEGSKA (reference sequence). The CDR3 spells CSASTRRGQETQYF. In DNA, the CDR3 is TGCAGTGCTAGTACCCGGCGGGGGCAAGAGACCCAGTACTTC.

This chain joins TRBV19 and TRBJ1-1; TRBD1 matches at 10 bases. Germline trimming cut 4 bases from V and 1 base from J; bases unmatched to any gene: 0. The length of the CDR3 is 14 residues. Germline CDR1 and CDR2: LNHDA and SQIVND (reference sequence). In DNA, the CDR3 is TGTGCCAGTAGTAGGGACAGGGGGAACACTGAAGCTTTCTTT. Its protein product is CASSRDRGNTEAFF.

The rearrangement uses TRBV9 and TRBJ2-5; 9 positions agree with TRBD2. Trimming at V came to 1 base and at J to 9 bases, leaving 13 bases not matched to a gene. This CDR3 spans 16 amino acids. Germline-derived CDR1 and CDR2 are SGDLS and YYNGEE. The CDR3 coding sequence is TGTGCCAGCAGCGTAAGGGCTAGCGGGATTGGATCAGCCCAGTACTTC. Encoded protein: CASSVRASGIGSAQYF.

The V call is TRBV18, the J call TRBJ2-7, with 7 bases that match TRBD1. Germline V CDR1 and CDR2: KGHSH, LQKENI. This CDR3 region has 13 residues. The ends lost 2 bases at V and 5 bases at J; junction bases unmatched: 3. CDR3 region: CASSPRTGNEQYF. In DNA, the CDR3 is TGTGCCAGCTCACCAAGGACAGGTAACGAGCAGTACTTC.

This sequence joins TRBV2 and TRBJ2-3; D is perhaps TRBD2 (5 bases). The length of the CDR3 is 16 residues. Deletions cut 3 bases from V and 2 bases from J, with 15 bases between. Germline CDR1 SNHLY, CDR2 FYNNEI. The CDR3 here is CASSDPGSGDTDTQYF. DNA for the CDR3: TGTGCCAGCAGTGATCCGGGATCTGGAGACACAGATACGCAGTATTTT.

The chain is built from TRBV7-8 and TRBJ2-1; 11 bases fit TRBD2. J was trimmed by 6 bases and V by 1 base; bases with no gene match: 5. Germline CDR1 and CDR2: SGHVS and FQNEAQ. The CDR3 runs 16 residues. CDR3 DNA sequence: TGTGCCAGCAGCTTAGTAGCGGGAGGGCCTAGCAATGAGCAGTTCTTC. This sequence encodes CASSLVAGGPSNEQFF.

The V gene is TRBV21-1, the J gene TRBJ2-4; the D call TRBD2 from the table was never checked on the DNA. TRBV21-1 is a pseudogene. The CDR3 totals 18 residues. This CDR3 reads CASSKTSGSREAKNIQYF. The CDR3 coding sequence is TGTGCCAGCAGCAAGACTAGCGGGAGCCGAGAAGCCAAAAACATTCAGTACTTC.

This clone was seen only once. J is TRBJ1-2 and V is TRBV30; 7 bases line up with TRBD1. Germline V lookup: CDR1 GTSNPN, CDR2 SVGIG (reference sequence). The CDR3 has 16 amino acids. V shed 2 bases and J 8 bases; nucleotides not matched to a gene: 17. CDR3 sequence: CAWSTPDGTAGGGYTF. The CDR3 nucleotides read TGTGCCTGGAGTACGCCTGACGGGACAGCAGGGGGGGGCTACACCTTC. Looking up the rest from reference TRBV30 and TRBJ1-2 gives the full variable domain: SQTIHQWPATLVQPVGSPLSLECTVEGTSNPNLYWYRQAAGRGLQLLFYSVGIGQISSEVPQNLSASRPQDRQFILSSKKLLLSDSGFYLCAWSTPDGTAGGGYTFGSGTRLTVV.

The chain employs TRBV7-9 and TRBJ2-7, with D maybe TRBD2 (5 bases). The CDR3 is 13 residues long. Looked up from germline, CDR1 is SEHNR and CDR2 is FQNEAQ (reference sequence). V gave up 6 bases and J gave up 4 bases, with 13 bases separating them. The CDR3 nucleotides read TGTGCCAGCAGGCCAATCCGGGGTTACGAGCAGTACTTC. Amino acids: CASRPIRGYEQYF. The full variable domain, its missing parts supplied by reference TRBV7-9 and TRBJ2-7, is DTGVSQNPRHKITKRGQNVTFRCDPISEHNRLYWYRQTLGQGPEFLTYFQNEAQLEKSRLLSDRFSAERPKGSFSTLEIQRTEQGDSAMYLCASRPIRGYEQYFGPGTRLTVT.

The V gene is TRBV15, the J gene TRBJ1-2, with TRBD1 as a possible D gene (6 bases). The CDR3 consists of 17 residues. V lost 5 bases and J 1 base, leaving 20 bases between the germline ends. CDR1 and CDR2 (germline): LNHNV, YYDKDF (reference sequence). CDR3 in amino acids: CATSPETGKRVNYGYTF. CDR3 DNA: TGTGCCACCAGCCCGGAGACAGGAAAACGGGTTAACTATGGCTACACCTTC.

The genes are TRBV25-1 and TRBJ2-7, with 8 bases aligning to TRBD1. Unmatched junction bases numbered 10, after V lost 10 bases and J lost 5 bases. This CDR3 is 13 amino acids long. Germline-derived CDR1 and CDR2 are MGHDK and SYGVNS. CDR3 sequence: CATGGQGIHEQYF. CDR3 DNA sequence: TGTGCCACCGGCGGACAGGGAATCCACGAGCAGTACTTC.

V is TRBV4-2 and J is TRBJ2-3; 9 bases map to TRBD2. CDR1 LGHNA and CDR2 YNFKEQ come from the germline V gene. This CDR3 spans 17 amino acids. The V and J ends lost 2 bases and 1 base, in that order; junction bases with no gene match: 7. The CDR3 coding sequence is TGTGCCAGCAGCCAAAGTGCAAGGACTAGCGGCACAGATACGCAGTATTTT. Its translation is CASSQSARTSGTDTQYF.

The chain combines TRBV11-2 with TRBJ1-2; D is undetermined. Germline V gives CDR1 SGHAT, CDR2 FQNNGV. There are 11 residues in the CDR3. Trimming left V 2 bases short and J 5 bases short, with 3 bases between. The CDR3 region has the DNA TGTGCCAGCAGCTTACAATATGGCTACACCTTC. Amino acids: CASSLQYGYTF. Full variable domain (remainder filled in from reference TRBV11-2 and TRBJ1-2): EAGVAQSPRYKIIEKRQSVAFWCNPISGHATLYWYQQILGQGPKLLIQFQNNGVVDDSQLPKDRFSAERLKGVDSTLKIQPAKLEDSAVYLCASSLQYGYTFGSGTRLTVV.

The gene calls are TRBV11-3 and TRBJ2-5; the match to TRBD2 covers 13 bases. CDR3 length: 17 amino acids. Trimming at V came to 1 base and at J to 0 bases, leaving 2 bases not matched to a gene. CDR1 SGHNT and CDR2 YENEEA come from the germline V gene. CDR3 sequence: CASSLGGTSGNQETQYF. The CDR3 DNA reads TGTGCCAGCAGCTTAGGCGGGACTAGCGGGAACCAAGAGACCCAGTACTTC.

The V call is TRBV10-3, the J call TRBJ2-3, with 9 bases identical to TRBD2. This CDR3 is built from 14 residues. The germline CDR1 and CDR2 sequences are ENHRY and SYGVKD. With V trimmed by 5 bases and J by 3 bases, 3 bases remained unmatched. The DNA for the CDR3 is TGTGCCATCAGTCTGACTAGCGGTACAGATACGCAGTATTTT. This translates into CAISLTSGTDTQYF.

The chain combines TRBV29-1 with TRBJ1-1; TRBD1 agrees at 8 bases. The CDR3 is 14 residues long. The germline V gene encodes CDR1 SQVTM and CDR2 ANQGSEA. The J segment lost 8 bases and the V segment lost 6 bases, leaving 14 bases of the junction unmatched. The CDR3 DNA is TGCAGCGTCAAAAGCGCGGGGGACAGGAAGGAAGCTTTCTTT. Its protein product is CSVKSAGDRKEAFF.

The genes are TRBV18 and TRBJ1-3; D ambiguous. The CDR3 covers 15 residues. The V gene's germline CDR1 is KGHSH and CDR2 LQKENI. Trimming removed 3 bases at V and 2 bases at J, with 11 bases between. This chain's CDR3 is CASSPNQAAGNTIYF. CDR3 coding DNA: TGTGCCAGCTCACCGAACCAGGCCGCTGGAAACACCATATATTTT. The full variable domain, with the rest looked up from reference TRBV18 and TRBJ1-3, is NAGVMQNPRHLVRRRGQEARLRCSPMKGHSHVYWYRQLPEEGLKFMVYLQKENIIDESGMPKERFSAEFPKEGPSILRIQQVVRGDSAAYFCASSPNQAAGNTIYFGEGSWLTVV.

The genes are TRBV6-5 and TRBJ1-2, with 8 positions matching TRBD1. The length of the CDR3 is 14 residues. V lost 5 bases and J lost 7; bases outside the gene matches: 9. Per germline, CDR1 MNHEY and CDR2 SVGAGI. The CDR3 is CASSMDRADSGYTF. The CDR3 DNA follows: TGTGCCAGCAGTATGGACAGGGCTGATTCTGGCTACACCTTC.